This T cell receptor (beta chain) was captured by sequencing in a study of T cell responses to AZD1222 COVID-19 vaccine. Looked up from germline, CDR1 is MNHEY and CDR2 is SMNVEV (reference sequence). The V segment lost 8 bases and the J segment 5 bases; nucleotides outside the gene matches: 12. The CDR3 has 14 amino acids. Study-wide results and limits: Repertoires were obtained only post-peak T cell response. Across the whole spike, CD4 TCRs peaked at regions 160-218 and 743-854. At study baseline, merely five or six AZD1222 recipients were seropositive. The sample set comprised mostly white British donors with more females, and clonal diversity was possibly underestimated.

As concerns this clone: Its antigen is unknown.

TCRdb's table, derived via immunoSEQ multiplex PCR, lists solely in-frame clones and lacks some. Of some 96,000 clones in the sample, about 89% were seen once. This TCR was recovered from an adult in good health. The sample in question was peripheral blood, obtained on day 0 of AZD1222 vaccination. This rearrangement joins TRBV27 to TRBJ2-7; 7 bases are a match to TRBD1. The CDR3 DNA is TGTGCCAGCCCCGGGACAGAACTCTTGCACGAGCAGTACTTC. It yields the protein CASPGTELLHEQYF.